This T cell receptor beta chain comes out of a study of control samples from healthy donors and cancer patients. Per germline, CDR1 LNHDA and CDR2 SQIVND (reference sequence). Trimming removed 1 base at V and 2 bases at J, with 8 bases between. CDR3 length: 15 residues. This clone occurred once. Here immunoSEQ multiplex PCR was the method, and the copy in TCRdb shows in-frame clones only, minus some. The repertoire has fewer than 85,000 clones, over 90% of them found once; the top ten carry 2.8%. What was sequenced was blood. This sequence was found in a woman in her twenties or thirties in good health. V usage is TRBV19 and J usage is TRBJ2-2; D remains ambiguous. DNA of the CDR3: TGTGCCAGTAGTATAGGATGGGATAACACCGGGGAGCTGTTTTTT. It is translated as CASSIGWDNTGELFF.